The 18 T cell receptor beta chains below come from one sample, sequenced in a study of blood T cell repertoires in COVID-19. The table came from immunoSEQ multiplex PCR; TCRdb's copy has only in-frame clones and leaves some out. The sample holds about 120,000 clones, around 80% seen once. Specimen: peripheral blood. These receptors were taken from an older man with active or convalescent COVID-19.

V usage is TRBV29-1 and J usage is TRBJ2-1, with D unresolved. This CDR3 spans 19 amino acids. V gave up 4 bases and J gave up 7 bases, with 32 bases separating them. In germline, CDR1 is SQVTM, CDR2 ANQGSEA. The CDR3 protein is CSVVRLYSTSPIRHNEQFF. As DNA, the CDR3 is TGCAGCGTTGTTCGGCTTTATTCTACTTCCCCTATCCGACATAATGAGCAGTTCTTC.

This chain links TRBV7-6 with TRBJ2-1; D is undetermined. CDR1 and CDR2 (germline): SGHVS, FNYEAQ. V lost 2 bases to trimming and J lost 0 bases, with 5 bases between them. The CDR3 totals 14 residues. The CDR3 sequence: CASSLSVSYNEQFF. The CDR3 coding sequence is TGTGCCAGCAGCTTATCCGTCTCCTACAATGAGCAGTTCTTC.

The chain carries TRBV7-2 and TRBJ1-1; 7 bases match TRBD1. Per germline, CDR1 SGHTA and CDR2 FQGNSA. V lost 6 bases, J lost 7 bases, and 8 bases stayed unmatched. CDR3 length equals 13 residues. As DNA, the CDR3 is TGTGCCAGCAGAAGACAGGGAAGTCATGAAGCTTTCTTT. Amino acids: CASRRQGSHEAFF.

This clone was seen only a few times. The CDR3 loop reads CATPSFGTGELFF. CDR3 nucleotides: TGTGCCACCCCGTCGTTCGGGACCGGGGAGCTGTTTTTT. The V call is TRBV19, the J call TRBJ2-2; D uncertain. The germline V gene has CDR1 LNHDA and CDR2 SQIVND (reference sequence). CDR3 length equals 13 residues. V lost 10 bases and J 5 bases, leaving 14 bases between the germline ends.

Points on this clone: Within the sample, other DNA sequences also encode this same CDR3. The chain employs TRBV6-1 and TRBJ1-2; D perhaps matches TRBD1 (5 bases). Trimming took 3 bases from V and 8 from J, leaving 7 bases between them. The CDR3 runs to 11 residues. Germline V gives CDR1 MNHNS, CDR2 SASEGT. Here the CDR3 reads CASSDRVGYTF. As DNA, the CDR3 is TGTGCCAGCAGTGACAGGGTCGGCTACACCTTC.

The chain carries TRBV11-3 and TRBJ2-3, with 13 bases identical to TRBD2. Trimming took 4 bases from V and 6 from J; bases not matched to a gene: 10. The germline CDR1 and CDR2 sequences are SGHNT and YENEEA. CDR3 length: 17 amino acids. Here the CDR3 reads CASSSGRTSGGQDTQYF. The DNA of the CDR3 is TGTGCCAGCAGCTCCGGAAGGACTAGCGGGGGCCAGGATACGCAGTATTTT.

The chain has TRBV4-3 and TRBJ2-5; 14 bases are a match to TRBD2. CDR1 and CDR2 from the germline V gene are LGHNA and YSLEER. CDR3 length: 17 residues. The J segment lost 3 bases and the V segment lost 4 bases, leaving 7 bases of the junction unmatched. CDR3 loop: CASSRGTSGSSKETQYF. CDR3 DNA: TGCGCCAGCAGCCGGGGGACTAGCGGGAGTTCCAAAGAGACCCAGTACTTC.

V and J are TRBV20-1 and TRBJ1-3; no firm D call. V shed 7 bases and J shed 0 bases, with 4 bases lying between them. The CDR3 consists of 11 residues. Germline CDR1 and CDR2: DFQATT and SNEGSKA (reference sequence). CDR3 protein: CSVRSGNTIYF. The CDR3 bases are TGCAGTGTGCGCTCTGGAAACACCATATATTTT.

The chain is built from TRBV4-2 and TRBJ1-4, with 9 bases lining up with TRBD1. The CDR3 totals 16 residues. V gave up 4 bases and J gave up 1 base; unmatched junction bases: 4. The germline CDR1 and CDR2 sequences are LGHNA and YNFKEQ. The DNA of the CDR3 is TGTGCCAGCAGCCTCCGGACAGGGGTAACTAATGAAAAACTGTTTTTT. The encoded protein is CASSLRTGVTNEKLFF.

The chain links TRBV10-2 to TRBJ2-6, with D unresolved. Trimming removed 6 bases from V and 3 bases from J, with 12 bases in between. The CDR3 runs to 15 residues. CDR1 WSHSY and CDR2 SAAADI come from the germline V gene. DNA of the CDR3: TGCGCCAGCAGCGGAGTGGCAATTGGGGCCAACGTCCTGACTTTC. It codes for CASSGVAIGANVLTF.

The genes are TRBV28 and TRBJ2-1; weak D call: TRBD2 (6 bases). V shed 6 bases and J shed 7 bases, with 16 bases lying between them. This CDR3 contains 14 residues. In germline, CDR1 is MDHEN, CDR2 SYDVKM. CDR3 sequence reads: CASRTPGGTNEQFF. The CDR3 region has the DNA TGTGCCAGCAGAACCCCTGGCGGGACGAATGAGCAGTTCTTC.

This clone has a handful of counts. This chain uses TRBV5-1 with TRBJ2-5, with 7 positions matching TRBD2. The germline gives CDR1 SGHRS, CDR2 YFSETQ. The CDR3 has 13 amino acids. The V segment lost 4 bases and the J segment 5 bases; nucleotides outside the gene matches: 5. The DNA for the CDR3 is TGCGCCAGCAGCAAAGGACTAGATGAGACCCAGTACTTC. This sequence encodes CASSKGLDETQYF.

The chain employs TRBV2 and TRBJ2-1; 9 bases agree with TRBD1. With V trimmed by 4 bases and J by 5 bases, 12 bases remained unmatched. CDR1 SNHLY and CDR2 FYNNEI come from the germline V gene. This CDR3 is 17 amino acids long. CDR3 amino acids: CASSGTLTGGKNNEQFF. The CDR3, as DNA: TGTGCCAGCAGTGGAACCCTGACAGGGGGTAAGAACAATGAGCAGTTCTTC.

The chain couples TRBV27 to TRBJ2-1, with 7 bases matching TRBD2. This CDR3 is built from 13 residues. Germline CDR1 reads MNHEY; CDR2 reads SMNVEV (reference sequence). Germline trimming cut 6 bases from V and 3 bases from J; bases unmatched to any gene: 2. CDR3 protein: CASRPSGYNEQFF. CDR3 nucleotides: TGTGCCAGCAGGCCTAGCGGCTACAATGAGCAGTTCTTC.

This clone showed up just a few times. This chain's CDR3 is CASSSGSGGHEKLFF. DNA of the CDR3: TGTGCCAGCAGCTCGGGGTCGGGAGGCCATGAAAAACTGTTTTTT. The V call is TRBV11-3, the J call TRBJ1-4, with D uncertain. Trimming stripped 4 bases from V and 6 bases from J, with 15 bases between. The CDR3 has 15 residues. The germline V gene has CDR1 SGHNT and CDR2 YENEEA.

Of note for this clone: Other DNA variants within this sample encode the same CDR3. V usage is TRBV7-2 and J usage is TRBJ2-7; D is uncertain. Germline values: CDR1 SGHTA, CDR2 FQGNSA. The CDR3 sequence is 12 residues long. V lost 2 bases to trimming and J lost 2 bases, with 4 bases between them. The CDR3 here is CASSLSAYEQYF. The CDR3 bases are TGTGCCAGCAGCTTATCGGCCTACGAGCAGTACTTC.

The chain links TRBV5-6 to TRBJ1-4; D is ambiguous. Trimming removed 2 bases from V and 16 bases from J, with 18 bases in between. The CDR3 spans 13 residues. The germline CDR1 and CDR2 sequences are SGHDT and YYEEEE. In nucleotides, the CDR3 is TGTGCCAGCAGCTTAGAGGCACTCGGAGTGGCGTTTTTT. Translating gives CASSLEALGVAFF.

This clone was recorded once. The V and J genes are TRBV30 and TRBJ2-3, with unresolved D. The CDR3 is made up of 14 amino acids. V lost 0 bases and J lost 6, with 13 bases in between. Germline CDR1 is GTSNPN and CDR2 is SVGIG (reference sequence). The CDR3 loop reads CAWSVGLESDTQYF. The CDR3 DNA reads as TGTGCCTGGAGTGTCGGTCTAGAGTCGGATACGCAGTATTTT.